This TCR beta chain was obtained from a study of blood T cells in healthy people across ages. Regarding the study as a whole: Naive and antigen-experienced cells could not be conclusively compared, given unsorted PBMCs. Both naive CD4+ cell counts and diversity were greater in long-lived donors than in aged donors. Roughly linear declines in TCR beta diversity per million T cells occurred with age.

On this clonotype: Its specificity is unknown.

With a J-beta primer mix and a sample-barcoded 5' primer, a second PCR ran roughly 6 to 12 cycles. TCRdb itself ran the 5' RACE reads through MiXCR, one entry per CDR3 protein. Of 600,000 or so distinct CDR3 sequences in the sample, roughly 21% were seen once. The sequencing input was blood. The clonotype was recovered from a man in his sixties or seventies in good health.

CDR3 in DNA: TGTGTCACCGGGACTAGCGGTTACACCGGGGAGCTGTTTTTT. Encoded protein: CVTGTSGYTGELFF. The J gene is TRBJ2-2, the V gene TRBV9, with 11 bases identical to TRBD2. Germline CDR1 and CDR2: SGDLS and YYNGEE. CDR3 length equals 14 residues. Using reference TRBV9 and TRBJ2-2 for the parts outside the CDR3, the full variable domain is DSGVTQTPKHLITATGQRVTLRCSPRSGDLSVYWYQQSLDQGLQFLIQYYNGEERAKGNILERFSAQQFPDLHSELNLSSLELGDSALYFCVTGTSGYTGELFFGEGSRLTVL.